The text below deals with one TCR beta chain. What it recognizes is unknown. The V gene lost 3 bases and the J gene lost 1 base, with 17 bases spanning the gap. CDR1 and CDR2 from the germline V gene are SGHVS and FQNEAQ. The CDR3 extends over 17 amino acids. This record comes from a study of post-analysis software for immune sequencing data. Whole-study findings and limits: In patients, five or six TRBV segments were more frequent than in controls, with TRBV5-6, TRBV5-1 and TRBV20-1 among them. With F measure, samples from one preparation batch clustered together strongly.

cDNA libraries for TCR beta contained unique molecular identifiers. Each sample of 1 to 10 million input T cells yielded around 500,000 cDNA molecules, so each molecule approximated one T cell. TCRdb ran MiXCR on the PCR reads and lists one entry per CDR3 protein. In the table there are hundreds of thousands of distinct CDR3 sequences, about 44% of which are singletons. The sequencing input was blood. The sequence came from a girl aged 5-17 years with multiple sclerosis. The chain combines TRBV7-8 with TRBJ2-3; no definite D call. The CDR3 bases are TGTGCCAGCAGCTTGAAGCAGGACCTACCCCGCACAGATACGCAGTATTTT. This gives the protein CASSLKQDLPRTDTQYF.